These T cell receptor beta chains were read from a single sample in a study of OX40 agonist ivuxolimab in advanced cancers. The table came from immunoSEQ multiplex PCR; TCRdb's copy has only in-frame clones and leaves some out. The table lists 43,000 or so clones, more than 75% of them singletons. Sequencing was performed on CD4+ or CD8+ T cells sorted from blood, taken in a trial of the OX40 agonist ivuxolimab. The receptors originated from an adult with an advanced solid tumor such as melanoma, head and neck, liver or kidney cancer. Each CDR3 is given with its conserved first and last residue. Each record gives: clone size, D gene, CDR3 length, V gene, J gene, CDR3 protein, CDR3 DNA. A D gene is named only where the DNA matches it firmly. Not every row has a clone size; where given, it reads once, few, many or a size class.

abundance: -; d_gene: -; len: 15; v_gene: TRBV12-1; j_gene: TRBJ1-2; CDR3aa: CASRSLGGPNYGYTF; CDR3nt: TGTGCCAGCAGGTCCTTGGGAGGGCCAAACTATGGCTACACCTTC
abundance: -; d_gene: -; len: 13; v_gene: TRBV14; j_gene: TRBJ1-2; CDR3aa: CASSQFVENGYTF; CDR3nt: TGTGCCAGCAGCCAATTCGTAGAGAATGGCTACACCTTC
abundance: -; d_gene: -; len: 11; v_gene: TRBV7-9; j_gene: TRBJ2-1; CDR3aa: CASSRTNEQFF; CDR3nt: TGTGCCAGCAGCCGAACCAATGAGCAGTTCTTC
abundance: -; d_gene: TRBD2; len: 16; v_gene: TRBV5-4; j_gene: TRBJ2-7; CDR3aa: CASSPGGGGSSYEQYF; CDR3nt: TGTGCCAGCAGCCCGGGGGGCGGGGGGAGCTCCTACGAGCAGTACTTC
abundance: -; d_gene: -; len: 13; v_gene: TRBV6-5; j_gene: TRBJ1-1; CDR3aa: CASRGRLNTEAFF; CDR3nt: TGTGCCAGCAGAGGCAGGCTGAACACTGAAGCTTTCTTT
abundance: -; d_gene: -; len: 14; v_gene: TRBV2; j_gene: TRBJ1-1; CDR3aa: CASSPGQGGTEAFF; CDR3nt: TGTGCCAGCAGCCCCGGGCAGGGAGGGACTGAAGCTTTCTTT
abundance: -; d_gene: -; len: 13; v_gene: TRBV10-3; j_gene: TRBJ1-5; CDR3aa: CAISIDTNQPQHF; CDR3nt: TGTGCCATCAGTATCGACACCAATCAGCCCCAGCATTTT
abundance: -; d_gene: TRBD1; len: 16; v_gene: TRBV18; j_gene: TRBJ2-7; CDR3aa: CASSARAGTGVYEQYF; CDR3nt: TGTGCCAGCTCTGCACGAGCCGGGACAGGAGTCTACGAGCAGTACTTC
abundance: -; d_gene: -; len: 16; v_gene: TRBV5-4; j_gene: TRBJ2-7; CDR3aa: CASSLGVPDTNYEQYF; CDR3nt: TGTGCCAGCAGCTTGGGGGTACCCGACACCAATTACGAGCAGTACTTC
abundance: -; d_gene: -; len: 13; v_gene: TRBV6-1; j_gene: TRBJ1-6; CDR3aa: CASQEGIRSPLHF; CDR3nt: TGTGCCAGCCAGGAGGGTATTCGTTCACCCCTCCACTTT
abundance: -; d_gene: -; len: 15; v_gene: TRBV7-2; j_gene: TRBJ1-4; CDR3aa: CASSLALSLSEKLFF; CDR3nt: TGTGCCAGCAGCTTAGCGTTGTCACTCAGCGAAAAACTGTTTTTT
abundance: -; d_gene: -; len: 12; v_gene: TRBV19; j_gene: TRBJ1-3; CDR3aa: CASKSSGNTIYF; CDR3nt: TGTGCCAGCAAAAGCTCTGGAAACACCATATATTTT
abundance: -; d_gene: -; len: 13; v_gene: TRBV9; j_gene: TRBJ2-3; CDR3aa: CASSVRGVGTQYF; CDR3nt: TGTGCCAGCAGCGTACGGGGCGTAGGGACGCAGTATTTT
abundance: -; d_gene: -; len: 12; v_gene: TRBV10-1; j_gene: TRBJ1-2; CDR3aa: CASSVSDYGYTF; CDR3nt: TGCGCCAGCAGTGTATCAGACTATGGCTACACCTTC
abundance: -; d_gene: -; len: 15; v_gene: TRBV6-5; j_gene: TRBJ1-1; CDR3aa: CASRPPRELYTEAFF; CDR3nt: TGTGCCAGCAGGCCTCCCAGGGAATTGTACACTGAAGCTTTCTTT
abundance: -; d_gene: -; len: 16; v_gene: TRBV11-2; j_gene: TRBJ2-7; CDR3aa: CASSPPGVRGGSEQYF; CDR3nt: TGTGCCAGCAGCCCCCCGGGGGTAAGGGGCGGAAGCGAGCAGTACTTC
abundance: -; d_gene: -; len: 15; v_gene: TRBV10-3; j_gene: TRBJ2-4; CDR3aa: CAISDGTLAKNIQYF; CDR3nt: TGTGCCATCAGTGATGGGACGCTAGCCAAAAACATTCAGTACTTC
abundance: few; d_gene: -; len: 17; v_gene: TRBV7-9; j_gene: TRBJ2-2; CDR3aa: CASSVISGPNGAGELFF; CDR3nt: TGTGCCAGCAGCGTTATTAGCGGCCCAAACGGGGCCGGGGAGCTGTTTTTT
abundance: -; d_gene: -; len: 14; v_gene: TRBV18; j_gene: TRBJ1-3; CDR3aa: CASSLDGTGNTIYF; CDR3nt: TGTGCCAGCTCACTGGACGGGACTGGAAACACCATATATTTT
abundance: -; d_gene: TRBD1; len: 15; v_gene: TRBV11-2; j_gene: TRBJ1-1; CDR3aa: CASSPGQGMNTEAFF; CDR3nt: TGTGCCAGCAGCCCTGGACAGGGGATGAACACTGAAGCTTTCTTT
abundance: -; d_gene: TRBD1; len: 16; v_gene: TRBV14; j_gene: TRBJ2-1; CDR3aa: CASSKYMGQGNNEQFF; CDR3nt: TGTGCCAGCAGCAAATATATGGGACAGGGGAACAATGAGCAGTTCTTC
abundance: -; d_gene: -; len: 15; v_gene: TRBV6-1; j_gene: TRBJ2-7; CDR3aa: CASMPRQLSSYEQYF; CDR3nt: TGTGCCAGCATGCCCCGACAGCTGAGCTCCTACGAGCAGTACTTC
abundance: -; d_gene: -; len: 13; v_gene: TRBV19; j_gene: TRBJ1-2; CDR3aa: CASSSTQAAGYTF; CDR3nt: TGTGCCAGTAGTAGTACACAGGCGGCTGGCTACACCTTC
abundance: -; d_gene: TRBD1; len: 15; v_gene: TRBV5-1; j_gene: TRBJ2-3; CDR3aa: CASSQDRGVTDTQYF; CDR3nt: TGCGCCAGCAGCCAGGACAGGGGGGTTACAGATACGCAGTATTTT
abundance: once; d_gene: TRBD1; len: 12; v_gene: TRBV15; j_gene: TRBJ2-7; CDR3aa: CATGTGAYEQYF; CDR3nt: TGTGCCACCGGGACAGGAGCCTACGAGCAGTACTTC
abundance: -; d_gene: TRBD2; len: 19; v_gene: TRBV10-3; j_gene: TRBJ2-5; CDR3aa: CAISLPGTSGGVNQETQYF; CDR3nt: TGTGCCATCAGCCTACCCGGGACTAGCGGGGGGGTCAACCAAGAGACCCAGTACTTC
abundance: -; d_gene: TRBD1; len: 13; v_gene: TRBV28; j_gene: TRBJ2-7; CDR3aa: CASTRTGGDEQYF; CDR3nt: TGTGCCAGCACCCGGACAGGGGGCGACGAGCAGTACTTC
abundance: -; d_gene: TRBD2; len: 13; v_gene: TRBV6-1; j_gene: TRBJ2-7; CDR3aa: CAGRTSGSNEQYF; CDR3nt: TGTGCCGGGAGGACTAGCGGGAGTAACGAGCAGTACTTC
abundance: -; d_gene: -; len: 14; v_gene: TRBV5-1; j_gene: TRBJ2-3; CDR3aa: CASSPGEPTDTQYF; CDR3nt: TGCGCCAGCAGCCCGGGGGAACCCACAGATACGCAGTATTTT
abundance: -; d_gene: TRBD2; len: 15; v_gene: TRBV6-5; j_gene: TRBJ2-3; CDR3aa: CASRLTSGRGDTQYF; CDR3nt: TGTGCCAGCAGGCTGACTAGCGGGAGGGGAGATACGCAGTATTTT
abundance: -; d_gene: -; len: 13; v_gene: TRBV6-5; j_gene: TRBJ1-2; CDR3aa: CASRPTGAYGYTF; CDR3nt: TGTGCCAGCAGGCCGACAGGTGCCTATGGCTACACCTTC
abundance: -; d_gene: -; len: 15; v_gene: TRBV5-1; j_gene: TRBJ1-1; CDR3aa: CASSPGTLMNTEAFF; CDR3nt: TGCGCCAGCAGTCCCGGGACTCTCATGAACACTGAAGCTTTCTTT
abundance: -; d_gene: -; len: 11; v_gene: TRBV29-1; j_gene: TRBJ2-1; CDR3aa: CSARDVAEQFF; CDR3nt: TGCAGCGCTCGGGACGTCGCTGAGCAGTTCTTC
abundance: -; d_gene: TRBD2; len: 18; v_gene: TRBV5-4; j_gene: TRBJ2-7; CDR3aa: CASSLERGSSGRAQEQYF; CDR3nt: TGTGCCAGCAGCTTGGAAAGGGGGAGTAGCGGGAGGGCGCAAGAGCAGTACTTC
abundance: -; d_gene: -; len: 15; v_gene: TRBV11-1; j_gene: TRBJ2-7; CDR3aa: CASSPKRRLGYEQYF; CDR3nt: TGTGCCAGCAGCCCAAAGCGCAGATTAGGCTACGAGCAGTACTTC
abundance: -; d_gene: -; len: 13; v_gene: TRBV5-1; j_gene: TRBJ2-5; CDR3aa: CASSFWGGETQYF; CDR3nt: TGCGCCAGCAGCTTTTGGGGTGGGGAGACCCAGTACTTC
abundance: -; d_gene: -; len: 11; v_gene: TRBV20-1; j_gene: TRBJ2-5; CDR3aa: CSARRGETQYF; CDR3nt: TGCAGTGCTAGAAGGGGGGAGACCCAGTACTTC
abundance: -; d_gene: -; len: 11; v_gene: TRBV29-1; j_gene: TRBJ2-7; CDR3aa: CSVGQSYEQYF; CDR3nt: TGCAGCGTTGGTCAGAGCTACGAGCAGTACTTC
abundance: -; d_gene: TRBD1; len: 15; v_gene: TRBV2; j_gene: TRBJ1-5; CDR3aa: CASSDGQGAGQPQHF; CDR3nt: TGTGCCAGCAGCGATGGACAGGGGGCGGGTCAGCCCCAGCATTTT
abundance: -; d_gene: -; len: 16; v_gene: TRBV6-5; j_gene: TRBJ2-7; CDR3aa: CASSYAVLGGKYEQYF; CDR3nt: TGTGCCAGCAGTTACGCTGTGCTCGGGGGAAAATACGAGCAGTACTTC
abundance: -; d_gene: TRBD1; len: 14; v_gene: TRBV28; j_gene: TRBJ1-5; CDR3aa: CASSFSTGGQPQHF; CDR3nt: TGTGCCAGCAGTTTTTCTACAGGGGGTCAGCCCCAGCATTTT
abundance: -; d_gene: TRBD2; len: 14; v_gene: TRBV7-3; j_gene: TRBJ2-3; CDR3aa: CASSVGLAGVTQYF; CDR3nt: TGTGCCAGCAGCGTCGGACTAGCGGGAGTGACGCAGTATTTT
abundance: -; d_gene: -; len: 15; v_gene: TRBV19; j_gene: TRBJ2-1; CDR3aa: CASMGWAPSYNEQFF; CDR3nt: TGTGCCAGTATGGGGTGGGCGCCCTCCTACAATGAGCAGTTCTTC
abundance: -; d_gene: -; len: 14; v_gene: TRBV18; j_gene: TRBJ2-2; CDR3aa: CASSPPSSSGELFF; CDR3nt: TGTGCCAGCTCACCACCGTCAAGTTCCGGGGAGCTGTTTTTT
abundance: -; d_gene: TRBD1; len: 15; v_gene: TRBV6-6; j_gene: TRBJ2-3; CDR3aa: CASSGAGGRTDTQYF; CDR3nt: TGTGCCAGCAGCGGGGCAGGGGGCAGGACAGATACGCAGTATTTT
abundance: -; d_gene: -; len: 16; v_gene: TRBV6-5; j_gene: TRBJ2-3; CDR3aa: CASSYQTGRNTDTQYF; CDR3nt: TGTGCCAGCAGTTACCAGACAGGAAGAAACACAGATACGCAGTATTTT
abundance: -; d_gene: -; len: 13; v_gene: TRBV30; j_gene: TRBJ2-5; CDR3aa: CAWSGSAGETQYF; CDR3nt: TGTGCCTGGAGTGGATCGGCCGGGGAGACCCAGTACTTC
abundance: -; d_gene: -; len: 13; v_gene: TRBV6-1; j_gene: TRBJ1-2; CDR3aa: CASRTNEGYGYTF; CDR3nt: TGTGCCAGCAGGACAAACGAGGGGTATGGCTACACCTTC
abundance: -; d_gene: -; len: 18; v_gene: TRBV5-1; j_gene: TRBJ2-6; CDR3aa: CASEEGGGMFSGANVLTF; CDR3nt: TGCGCCAGTGAAGAAGGGGGTGGGATGTTCTCTGGGGCCAACGTCCTGACTTTC
abundance: -; d_gene: TRBD2; len: 16; v_gene: TRBV9; j_gene: TRBJ2-1; CDR3aa: CASSVGPSGGRNEQFF; CDR3nt: TGTGCCAGCAGCGTAGGTCCTAGCGGAGGCCGGAATGAGCAGTTCTTC
abundance: few; d_gene: TRBD1; len: 16; v_gene: TRBV2; j_gene: TRBJ1-5; CDR3aa: CASSGAGGFGNQPQHF; CDR3nt: TGTGCCAGCAGTGGGGCAGGGGGCTTTGGGAATCAGCCCCAGCATTTT
abundance: -; d_gene: -; len: 15; v_gene: TRBV11-2; j_gene: TRBJ1-5; CDR3aa: CASSLDQYSNQPQHF; CDR3nt: TGTGCCAGCAGCTTAGATCAATATAGCAATCAGCCCCAGCATTTT
abundance: once; d_gene: TRBD2; len: 14; v_gene: TRBV29-1; j_gene: TRBJ2-5; CDR3aa: CSVEAAGGRETQYF; CDR3nt: TGCAGCGTCGAGGCAGCGGGGGGGCGTGAGACCCAGTACTTC
abundance: -; d_gene: -; len: 13; v_gene: TRBV2; j_gene: TRBJ2-7; CDR3aa: CASSEPGASEQYF; CDR3nt: TGTGCCAGCAGTGAACCGGGGGCGAGCGAGCAGTACTTC
abundance: -; d_gene: -; len: 13; v_gene: TRBV6-6; j_gene: TRBJ1-2; CDR3aa: CASTNGGGGFYTF; CDR3nt: TGTGCCAGTACCAACGGGGGTGGGGGATTCTACACCTTC